This TCR beta chain is from a study of blood T cell repertoires in COVID-19. About the study: COVID-19 samples collected from the United States, Italy and Spain covered acute and convalescent phases. In each case, the material was cDNA or gDNA derived from T cells, B-cell-depleted T cells, or PBMCs.

Deletions cut 0 bases from V and 5 bases from J, with 11 bases between. The germline V gene has CDR1 SEHNR and CDR2 FQNEAQ (reference sequence). The CDR3 is 15 amino acids. Authors' analysis steps: Estimation of nucleated cell counts was performed using reference gene primer amplification. Using immunoSEQ multiplex PCR, the repertoire was profiled, and TCRdb retains in-frame clones only, with some absent. The DNA was the basis for D and trimming; V, J and clone size are from that table. The repertoire holds around 97,000 clones, about 80% seen once, with more than 9% in the top ten. The J gene is TRBJ2-1, the V gene TRBV7-9, with D perhaps matching TRBD2 (6 bases). The receptor was derived from a man aged 70 or older with acute or convalescent COVID-19. The sample consisted of peripheral blood. The CDR3 loop reads CASSLAGSQHNEQFF. The DNA for the CDR3 is TGTGCCAGCAGCTTAGCCGGGAGTCAGCACAATGAGCAGTTCTTC.